Below, 26 T cell receptor beta chains from the same sample are listed, as sequenced in a study of T cell responses to AZD1222 COVID-19 vaccine. Assay: immunoSEQ multiplex PCR; the TCRdb copy retains only in-frame clones and omits some. Counted here are 90,000 to 110,000 clones, 89% occurring once; the ten biggest clones make up roughly 45%. The source was peripheral blood, collected 28 days after the second AZD1222 dose. The source of these receptors is an adult who received the AZD1222 COVID-19 vaccine.

V is TRBV29-1 and J is TRBJ2-7; TRBD1 matches at 7 bases. There are 11 residues in the CDR3. Germline trimming cut 4 bases from V and 7 bases from J; bases unmatched to any gene: 4. The V gene's germline CDR1 is SQVTM and CDR2 ANQGSEA. CDR3 in amino acids: CSVGDRSEQYF. The CDR3 nucleotides are TGCAGCGTTGGGGACAGATCGGAGCAGTACTTC.

The chain couples TRBV14 to TRBJ2-3, with 8 nucleotides matching TRBD2. The CDR3 totals 16 residues. The J segment lost 4 bases and the V segment lost 1 base, leaving 7 bases of the junction unmatched. Per the germline V gene, CDR1 is SGHDN and CDR2 is FVKESK. This chain's CDR3 is CASSQGGAGAADTQYF. The CDR3 DNA is TGTGCCAGCAGCCAAGGTGGAGCGGGAGCCGCAGATACGCAGTATTTT.

The chain carries TRBV7-2 and TRBJ2-5, with TRBD2 identical over 8 bases. The trim removed 1 base at V and 3 bases at J, leaving 1 base unmatched. The CDR3 consists of 14 residues. Germline CDR1 is SGHTA and CDR2 is FQGNSA. The CDR3: CASSLVLAEETQYF. CDR3 sequence (DNA): TGTGCCAGCAGCTTAGTACTAGCGGAAGAGACCCAGTACTTC.

The chain couples TRBV7-2 to TRBJ2-1; no definite D call. This CDR3 contains 14 residues. Germline V lookup: CDR1 SGHTA, CDR2 FQGNSA. Trimming left V 2 bases short and J 4 bases short, with 9 bases between. CDR3 in DNA: TGTGCCAGCAGCTTAAGGCCAGTATACAATGAGCAGTTCTTC. Residues: CASSLRPVYNEQFF. Full variable domain (missing parts from reference TRBV7-2 and TRBJ2-1): GAGVSQSPSNKVTEKGKDVELRCDPISGHTALYWYRQSLGQGLEFLIYFQGNSAPDKSGLPSDRFSAERTGGSVSTLTIQRTQQEDSAVYLCASSLRPVYNEQFFGPGTRLTVL.

The rearrangement links TRBV3-1 (or the pseudogene TRBV3-2) to TRBJ2-2; TRBD1 matches 7 bases. The V and J ends lost 5 bases and 7 bases, in that order; junction bases with no gene match: 7. This CDR3 is 14 amino acids long. Per germline, CDR1 LGHDT and CDR2 YNNKEL (reference sequence). CDR3 bases: TGTGCCAGCAGCATACGACAGGGCGGCGGGGAGCTGTTTTTT. Its protein product is CASSIRQGGGELFF.

The chain carries TRBV2 and TRBJ1-1, with a tentative D call TRBD1 (5 bases). The V gene's germline CDR1 is SNHLY and CDR2 FYNNEI. Deletions cut 4 bases from V and 5 bases from J, with 23 bases between. The CDR3 contains 17 residues. This CDR3 reads CASSVSGSVILGTEAFF. The CDR3 DNA reads TGTGCCAGCAGTGTTTCAGGGAGTGTTATCCTAGGAACTGAAGCTTTCTTT. The entire variable domain, with the rest obtained from reference TRBV2 and TRBJ1-1, is as follows: EPEVTQTPSHQVTQMGQEVILRCVPISNHLYFYWYRQILGQKVEFLVSFYNNEISEKSEIFDDQFSVERPDGSNFTLKIRSTKLEDSAMYFCASSVSGSVILGTEAFFGQGTRLTVV.

V usage is TRBV7-2 and J usage is TRBJ2-1, with TRBD2 matching over 12 bases. The trim removed 8 bases at V and 9 bases at J, leaving 14 bases unmatched. The CDR3 runs 16 residues. From germline, CDR1 is SGHTA and CDR2 FQGNSA. CDR3 loop: CASLPSLAGGRGEQFF. The CDR3, as DNA: TGTGCCAGCCTCCCGTCTCTAGCGGGGGGGCGGGGTGAGCAGTTCTTC. Full variable domain (missing parts from reference TRBV7-2 and TRBJ2-1): GAGVSQSPSNKVTEKGKDVELRCDPISGHTALYWYRQSLGQGLEFLIYFQGNSAPDKSGLPSDRFSAERTGGSVSTLTIQRTQQEDSAVYLCASLPSLAGGRGEQFFGPGTRLTVL.

The chain uses TRBV7-9 and TRBJ2-3, with D unclear. This CDR3 contains 12 residues. V dropped 1 base and J dropped 4 bases, with 3 bases sitting between them. Germline loops: CDR1 SEHNR, CDR2 FQNEAQ (reference sequence). The CDR3 here is CASSLGPDTQYF. The DNA of the CDR3 is TGTGCCAGCAGCTTAGGTCCAGATACGCAGTATTTT.

V gene TRBV27 combines with J gene TRBJ1-5, with D perhaps matching TRBD1 (6 bases). The CDR3 runs to 15 residues. Trimming left V 5 bases short and J 6 bases short, with 17 bases between. Per the germline V gene, CDR1 is MNHEY and CDR2 is SMNVEV (reference sequence). CDR3 region: CASSGLDRGIQPQHF. CDR3 DNA: TGTGCCAGCAGTGGCCTGGACAGAGGAATTCAGCCCCAGCATTTT.

This clone showed up just a few times. The chain recombines TRBV9 with TRBJ1-2, with 7 bases that match TRBD1. The CDR3 spans 16 residues. Trimming removed 4 bases from V and 3 bases from J; junction bases left unmatched: 12. Germline V CDR1 and CDR2: SGDLS, YYNGEE. CDR3 sequence: CASSPGQSLRDYGYTF. The CDR3 coding sequence is TGTGCCAGCAGCCCGGGACAGTCTTTACGGGACTATGGCTACACCTTC.

J is TRBJ2-1 and V is TRBV4-1; 10 nucleotides line up with TRBD2. The length of the CDR3 is 15 residues. J lost 4 bases, V lost 1 base, and 1 base had no gene match. Germline lookup yields CDR1 MGHRA and CDR2 YSYEKL. CDR3 bases: TGCGCCAGCAGCCAAGGGACTAGCGGTTACAATGAGCAGTTCTTC. Its protein is CASSQGTSGYNEQFF.

V and J are TRBV19 and TRBJ1-2, with 8 bases aligning to TRBD1. CDR1 is LNHDA and CDR2 is SQIVND in the germline V gene (reference sequence). The CDR3 covers 13 residues. J lost 4 bases, V lost 7 bases, and 5 bases had no gene match. For the CDR3, the DNA is TGTGCCAGTAAACAGGGGGGAGCCTATGGCTACACCTTC. It is translated as CASKQGGAYGYTF.

The V and J genes are TRBV28 and TRBJ1-2; 7 positions agree with TRBD1. J was trimmed by 6 bases and V by 7 bases; bases with no gene match: 8. This CDR3 contains 13 residues. CDR1 and CDR2 (germline): MDHEN, SYDVKM. CDR3 sequence (DNA): TGTGCCAGCACCACGGGACAGTACCATGGCTACACCTTC. Protein: CASTTGQYHGYTF.

This clone was detected once. The chain links TRBV24-1 to TRBJ2-1; TRBD2 aligns across 14 bases. J lost 7 bases, V lost 4 bases, and 2 bases had no gene match. This CDR3 region has 15 residues. CDR1 is KGHDR, CDR2 SFDVKD, per germline. The CDR3 protein is CATSETSGRANEQFF. CDR3 coding DNA: TGTGCCACCAGTGAGACTAGCGGGAGGGCGAATGAGCAGTTCTTC.

CDR3 region: CASSPPVGAGTDEQYF. CDR3 in DNA: TGTGCCAGCTCACCACCGGTCGGGGCGGGTACGGACGAGCAGTACTTC. This rearrangement joins TRBV18 to TRBJ2-7; D possibly uses TRBD1 or TRBD2 (5 bases each). Per the germline V gene, CDR1 is KGHSH and CDR2 is LQKENI. V was trimmed by 0 bases and J by 5 bases, leaving 17 bases between them. The CDR3 totals 16 residues.

The chain is built from TRBV7-2 and TRBJ1-1; possible D gene TRBD1, 6 bases. Germline V gene sequence: CDR1 SGHTA, CDR2 FQGNSA. V was cut by 5 bases and J by 8 bases, with 9 bases left in between. This CDR3 has 11 amino acids. The CDR3 loop is CASSRGTEAFF. DNA of the CDR3: TGTGCCAGCAGCCGAGGGACAGAAGCTTTCTTT.

J is TRBJ2-1 and V is TRBV12-3 or TRBV12-4; the D is unclear. CDR3 length: 13 amino acids. The V gene lost 0 bases and the J gene lost 5 bases, with 5 bases spanning the gap. CDR3 nucleotide sequence: TGTGCCAGCAGTTTAGCGATCAACAATGAGCAGTTCTTC. Amino acid sequence: CASSLAINNEQFF.

The chain employs TRBV7-8 and TRBJ2-5; 11 nucleotides match TRBD2. V trimming: 4 bases; J trimming: 5 bases; junction bases outside the gene matches: 15. Germline loops: CDR1 SGHVS, CDR2 FQNEAQ. The length of the CDR3 is 18 residues. The CDR3 DNA is TGTGCCAGCAGCTCCTGGGGTAGCGGGAGGGCCCTCGAGGAGACCCAGTACTTC. This codes for CASSSWGSGRALEETQYF.

The gene calls are TRBV9 and TRBJ2-1; D is ambiguous. Germline V gives CDR1 SGDLS, CDR2 YYNGEE. Trimming removed 4 bases from V and 8 bases from J, with 16 bases in between. The CDR3 has 14 amino acids. DNA for the CDR3: TGTGCCAGCAGCCCGTCCCCACGGATCGATGAGCAGTTCTTC. The encoded protein is CASSPSPRIDEQFF. Complete variable domain (other parts from reference TRBV9 and TRBJ2-1): DSGVTQTPKHLITATGQRVTLRCSPRSGDLSVYWYQQSLDQGLQFLIQYYNGEERAKGNILERFSAQQFPDLHSELNLSSLELGDSALYFCASSPSPRIDEQFFGPGTRLTVL.

The chain employs TRBV27 and TRBJ1-4; possibly TRBD1 for D (6 bases). Trimming removed 5 bases at V and 2 bases at J, with 9 bases between. The CDR3 is 14 amino acids. Germline values: CDR1 MNHEY, CDR2 SMNVEV (reference sequence). Here the CDR3 reads CASSQGSTNEKLFF. Here the CDR3 DNA reads TGTGCCAGCAGTCAGGGGAGTACTAATGAAAAACTGTTTTTT.

Points on this clone: The sample has other DNA sequences that encode this CDR3 too. The chain carries TRBV29-1 and TRBJ2-7, with 8 bases lining up with TRBD2. Germline V lookup: CDR1 SQVTM, CDR2 ANQGSEA. With V trimmed by 4 bases and J by 1 base, 6 bases remained unmatched. The CDR3 spans 14 residues. The CDR3 sequence is CSVATSGSSYEQYF. The DNA for the CDR3 is TGCAGCGTTGCTACTAGCGGATCTTCCTACGAGCAGTACTTC.

The chain links TRBV28 to TRBJ2-3; 7 nucleotides match TRBD2. V shed 3 bases, J shed 0 bases, and the junction held 6 bases outside the gene matches. CDR3 length equals 16 residues. Germline values: CDR1 MDHEN, CDR2 SYDVKM. The CDR3 protein is CASSLRSSGSTDTQYF. CDR3 bases: TGTGCCAGCAGTTTGCGATCTAGCGGAAGCACAGATACGCAGTATTTT.

This clone was observed once. The chain is built from TRBV7-2 and TRBJ1-2; D may be TRBD1 (5 bases). The CDR3 totals 13 residues. Trimming left V 7 bases short and J 7 bases short, with 16 bases between. From germline, CDR1 is SGHTA and CDR2 FQGNSA. CDR3 nucleotide sequence: TGTGCCAGCACCTCCAGAGGGGATCGTGGCTACACCTTC. Its protein is CASTSRGDRGYTF.

The genes are TRBV5-4 and TRBJ2-5; TRBD1 matches at 8 bases. V gave up 0 bases and J gave up 5 bases; unmatched junction bases: 3. Germline CDR1 SGHNT, CDR2 YYREEE (reference sequence). CDR3 length: 14 amino acids. Written as DNA, the CDR3 is TGTGCCAGCAGCTTGGCAGGGGGCCTTGAGACCCAGTACTTC. Amino acid sequence: CASSLAGGLETQYF.

The gene calls are TRBV11-2 and TRBJ2-3; D gene uncertain. Per the germline V gene, CDR1 is SGHAT and CDR2 is FQNNGV. The CDR3 covers 16 residues. Trimming took off 6 bases at V and 2 bases at J, with 18 bases between the two ends. CDR3 nucleotides: TGTGCCAGCAGTTTTCACTCCTCGGGCTTCACAGATACGCAGTATTTT. It translates to CASSFHSSGFTDTQYF.

This chain joins TRBV18 and TRBJ2-1; D might be TRBD2 (5 bases). The V gene's germline CDR1 is KGHSH and CDR2 LQKENI. The V and J ends lost 0 bases and 0 bases respectively, with 12 bases between them. The CDR3 runs 17 residues. CDR3 amino acids: CASSPPGRLASYNEQFF. The CDR3 bases are TGTGCCAGCTCACCACCGGGCAGGCTAGCCTCCTACAATGAGCAGTTCTTC.